This TCR beta chain came from a study of blood T cell repertoires in COVID-19 (dated by TCRdb to about 2020). Background for the entire study: Samples covering the acute and convalescent phases of COVID-19 were provided by collaborators in the United States, Italy and Spain. The prospective study material was composed of cDNA or gDNA derived from T cells, B-cell-depleted T cells, or PBMCs. Subjects who had been exposed to COVID-19, were actively infected with it, or had recovered from it provided the deeply sampled blood TCRbeta repertoires that made up the dataset. The repertoires were released in a freely available public database meant as a resource for research on the immune response to SARS-CoV-2. Samples were obtained from the ongoing ImmuneRACE study (first 160 participants) and from over 1,000 subjects provided by 6 global collaborators. Nearly every sample came with metadata listing a de-identified subject ID, COVID-19 status, age in years and sex. Where HLA class I and class II types were available, the types were taken from metadata supplied by the sample provider, not from assay-based typing. Overall results and qualifications from the work: The quantity of clinical and demographic metadata differed by source and by participant and was supplied without curation.

V is cut back by 0 bases and J by 4 bases, with 7 bases in the junction unmatched. Looking up the germline V gene yields CDR1 KGHDR and CDR2 SFDVKD. The CDR3 runs 16 amino acids, cysteine and phenylalanine included. CDR3 DNA is the only sequence kept; it has 48 bases, read in frame from the first base. The immunoSEQ Assay, a bias-controlled multiplex PCR, was used to amplify TCRbeta CDR3 regions from genomic DNA. Regarding the original processing steps: The number of nucleated cells in each sample was estimated by amplification of reference gene primers within the assay. To quantify the absolute abundance of each unique TCRbeta CDR3 rearrangement, sequence reads were collapsed and filtered. For each sample, productive Simpson clonality was calculated by taking the square root of Simpson's diversity index across productive rearrangements. As stored in TCRdb, this immuneACCESS dataset retains in-frame rearrangements with V and J assigned. A fraction of the clones does not appear; measured against another copy, unresolved V genes explain less than half of the discrepancy, and the remainder lacks a known reason. The V and J calls and clone size were taken over from that table, and D and trimming were inferred from the DNA. The table for this sample lists 200,000 to 250,000 clones; approximately 77% of them were counted only once. Approximately 4% of the sample comes from the top ten.

Collaborating institutions collected whole blood in K2EDTA tubes following their own protocols. For TCRbeta analysis, collaborator samples were shipped as frozen whole blood, as isolated PBMCs, or as DNA extracted from either sample type. Comment on this clone: Its target antigen remains unknown. Base quality data are lacking; no much larger clone is found one base away.

Sequenced material: peripheral blood. The chain is encoded by TRBV24-1 joined to TRBJ1-2, and TRBD1 matches 7 of the central bases. This clonotype was obtained from a woman older than 75 with acute or convalescent COVID-19. The DNA is as follows: TGTGCCACCAGTGATTTGATCGACAGGGAGATCTATGGCTACACCTTC. Its coded protein is CATSDLIDREIYGYTF.